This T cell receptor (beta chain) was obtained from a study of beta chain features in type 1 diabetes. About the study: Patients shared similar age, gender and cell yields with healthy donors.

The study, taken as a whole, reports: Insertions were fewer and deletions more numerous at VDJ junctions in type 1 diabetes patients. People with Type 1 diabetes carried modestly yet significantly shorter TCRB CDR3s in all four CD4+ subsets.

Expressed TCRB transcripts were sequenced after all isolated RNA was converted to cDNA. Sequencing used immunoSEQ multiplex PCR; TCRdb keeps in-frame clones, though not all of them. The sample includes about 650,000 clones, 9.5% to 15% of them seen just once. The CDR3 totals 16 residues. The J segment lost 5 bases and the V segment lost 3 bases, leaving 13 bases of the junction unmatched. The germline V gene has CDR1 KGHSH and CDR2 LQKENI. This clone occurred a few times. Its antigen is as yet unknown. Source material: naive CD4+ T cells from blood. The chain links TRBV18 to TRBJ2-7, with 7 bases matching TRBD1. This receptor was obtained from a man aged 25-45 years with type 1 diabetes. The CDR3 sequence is CASSPRWQTGLNEQYF. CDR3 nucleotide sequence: TGTGCCAGCTCACCCAGGTGGCAGACAGGGCTCAACGAGCAGTACTTC.